The rows below give T cell receptor beta chains drawn from one sample of a study of T cells after yellow fever vaccination. Using its own MiXCR run on the 5' RACE reads, TCRdb lists one record per CDR3 protein. The sample gives approximately 450,000 distinct CDR3 sequences, about 19% of which show up once; 18% is in the top ten. Sample: PBMCs, taken before the yellow fever booster vaccination. Receptors were obtained from a man aged 18 to 35 who received the YFV17D yellow fever vaccine. Each CDR3 is given with its conserved first and last residue. The D gene is left open where the match is weak. Only some rows state a clone size, as once, few, many or a class for expanded clones.

>TRBV6-5|15|TRBJ2-7|-|TRBD2
TGTGCCAGCAGCTCCCCGACTAGCGGGTCCTACGAGCAGTACTTC
CASSSPTSGSYEQYF
>TRBV29-1|13|TRBJ2-1|few|-
TGCAGCGTTGTTGACAGGACCTACAATGAGCAGTTCTTC
CSVVDRTYNEQFF
>TRBV29-1|14|TRBJ2-5|few|-
TGCAGCGTGAGGGTCTCCAGGGGCGTGGAGACCCAGTACTTC
CSVRVSRGVETQYF
>TRBV20-1|13|TRBJ1-4|few|-
TGCAGTGCTCGGACAGAGCCTAATGAAAAACTGTTTTTT
CSARTEPNEKLFF
>TRBV7-9|13|TRBJ2-1|-|-
TGTGCCAGCAGCTTACTTTCCCCCAATGAGCAGTTCTTC
CASSLLSPNEQFF
>TRBV20-1|14|TRBJ2-2|-|-
TGCAGTGCTTCCGGGACAAGGAACACCGGGGAGCTGTTTTTT
CSASGTRNTGELFF
>TRBV12-3/TRBV12-4|13|TRBJ1-2|many|-
TGTGCCAGCAGTTTGGTAGGGAACTATGGCTACACCTTC
CASSLVGNYGYTF
>TRBV4-2|15|TRBJ1-1|-|-
TGTGCCAGCAGCCAAGGCCTCAGTGAGAACACTGAAGCTTTCTTT
CASSQGLSENTEAFF
>TRBV5-6|16|TRBJ2-6|few|-
TGTGCCAGCAGCCGTGAGGTTCACTCTGGGGCCAACGTCCTGACTTTC
CASSREVHSGANVLTF
>TRBV12-3/TRBV12-4|12|TRBJ2-7|few|-
TGTGCCAGCAGTTTTAGGGGTAACGAGCAGTACTTC
CASSFRGNEQYF
>TRBV4-2|17|TRBJ2-1|-|TRBD1
TGTGCCAGCAGCCAAGTGGGACAGGGACTCTCCTACAATGAGCAGTTCTTC
CASSQVGQGLSYNEQFF
>TRBV5-4|15|TRBJ2-5|few|-
TGTGCCAGCAGCTTGGAGGCGGAAAGCGAAGAGACCCAGTACTTC
CASSLEAESEETQYF
>TRBV7-9|15|TRBJ1-2|-|-
TGTGCCAGCAGCTTAGCGTCCGCAGGGCCCTATGGCTACACCTTC
CASSLASAGPYGYTF
>TRBV6-6|15|TRBJ2-2|-|TRBD2
TGTGCCAGCACTGGTCTAGCGGAGGATAGAGGGGAGCTGTTTTTT
CASTGLAEDRGELFF
>TRBV7-2|18|TRBJ1-2|few|-
TGTGCCAGCAGCTTATACGGAGGGGCAGGGGCCCACGTCTATGGCTACACCTTC
CASSLYGGAGAHVYGYTF
>TRBV5-1|13|TRBJ2-4|few|-
TGCGCCAGCAGCTTGGGGAATGAAAACATTCAGTACTTC
CASSLGNENIQYF
>TRBV7-2|12|TRBJ2-3|few|-
TGTGGAGTGGGCGGGCGCGGAGATACGCAGTATTTT
CGVGGRGDTQYF
>TRBV18|16|TRBJ1-2|few|-
TGTGCCAGCTCACCTGGAGGAGACAGAGCTAACTATGGCTACACCTTC
CASSPGGDRANYGYTF
>TRBV20-1|13|TRBJ2-7|-|-
TGCAGTGCTAGAGACCCGGAAAACTACGAGCAGTACTTC
CSARDPENYEQYF
>TRBV3-1|13|TRBJ1-1|-|-
TGTGCCAGCAGCCTAAGGGACGACACTGAAGCTTTCTTT
CASSLRDDTEAFF
>TRBV3-1|11|TRBJ1-2|-|-
TGTGCCAGCAGCGACCCAGGGGGCTACACCTTC
CASSDPGGYTF
>TRBV5-1|15|TRBJ2-7|-|-
TGCGCCAGCAGTCCTGGGGCCCTCAATTTAGGCGAGCAGTACTTC
CASSPGALNLGEQYF
>TRBV5-1|15|TRBJ2-5|many|TRBD2
TGCGCCAGCTCGACTAGCGGGGGGGCAGAGGAGACCCAGTACTTC
CASSTSGGAEETQYF
>TRBV20-1|14|TRBJ2-3|-|TRBD2
TGCAGTGCTAGCCCTAGCGGGGGCACAGATACGCAGTATTTT
CSASPSGGTDTQYF
>TRBV12-3/TRBV12-4|12|TRBJ2-3|few|-
TGTGCCAGCAGTTTTGTCCCAGATACGCAGTATTTT
CASSFVPDTQYF
>TRBV7-9|14|TRBJ2-2|-|-
TGTGCCAGCAGTCCACCTATAGACACCGGGGAGCTGTTTTTT
CASSPPIDTGELFF
>TRBV7-6|14|TRBJ2-3|few|-
TGTGCCAGCAGCTTGTGGCAGGCGGTAGATACGCAGTATTTT
CASSLWQAVDTQYF
>TRBV18|16|TRBJ2-2|few|TRBD2
TGTGCCAGCTCACCACCGATAGCGGGGGTCACCGGGGAGCTGTTTTTT
CASSPPIAGVTGELFF
>TRBV9|14|TRBJ2-3|many|-
TGTGCCAGCAGCGTCGAGGGGAGCACAGATACGCAGTATTTT
CASSVEGSTDTQYF
>TRBV5-1|15|TRBJ2-5|-|-
TGCGCCAGCAGCTGGAGGGGCGGGGTAGCGGAGACCCAGTACTTC
CASSWRGGVAETQYF
>TRBV7-2|14|TRBJ2-3|few|-
TGTGCCAGCAGCTTAGACGGGTTCACAGATACGCAGTATTTT
CASSLDGFTDTQYF
>TRBV4-1|18|TRBJ1-6|few|-
TGCGCCAGCAGCCAAGTGGTCCCACAGGTGGGGGCCGATTCACCCCTCCACTTT
CASSQVVPQVGADSPLHF
>TRBV7-2|14|TRBJ2-1|few|TRBD2
TGTGCCAGCAGCTCATCCCGACTAGCGGGGGAGCAGTTCTTC
CASSSSRLAGEQFF
>TRBV5-1|16|TRBJ1-1|-|-
TGCGCCAGCAGCTTGTTACCCTTGATAAAGAGCACTGAAGCTTTCTTT
CASSLLPLIKSTEAFF
>TRBV7-9|16|TRBJ2-3|-|TRBD2
TGTGCCAGCAGCCCCGGACTAGCGGGGTACACAGATACGCAGTATTTT
CASSPGLAGYTDTQYF
>TRBV5-1|15|TRBJ1-2|-|TRBD1
TGCGCCAGCAGCTTGGCCCCACAGGGGAGCTATGGCTACACCTTC
CASSLAPQGSYGYTF
>TRBV7-7|15|TRBJ2-2|few|TRBD1
TGTGCCAGCAGCCCGGGACAGGGTTGGACCGGGGAGCTGTTTTTT
CASSPGQGWTGELFF
>TRBV7-9|15|TRBJ2-4|-|-
TGTGCCAGCAGCTCCCGTTCGGGGTCTAAAAACATTCAGTACTTC
CASSSRSGSKNIQYF
>TRBV6-6|16|TRBJ2-5|-|TRBD2
TGTGCCAGCAGTTACTCTCGCGGGGGGGGACAAGAGACCCAGTACTTC
CASSYSRGGGQETQYF
>TRBV27|14|TRBJ1-2|few|TRBD1
TGTGCCAGCAGTCCGACAGGGTTACCGTATGGCTACACCTTC
CASSPTGLPYGYTF
>TRBV5-5|15|TRBJ2-5|-|TRBD2
TGTGCCAGCAGCTGGTGGAGTAGCGGGGCGGAGACCCAGTACTTC
CASSWWSSGAETQYF
>TRBV9|16|TRBJ2-3|-|-
TGTGCCAGCAGCGCGCGGTTTAGAGGGGAGACAGATACGCAGTATTTT
CASSARFRGETDTQYF
>TRBV7-2|13|TRBJ2-7|-|-
TGTGCCAGCAGCACGAGGTCTTGGGACGAGCAGTACTTC
CASSTRSWDEQYF
>TRBV7-9|16|TRBJ1-5|few|-
TGTGCCAGCAGCCCCCCGGGGGCGACTAGCAATCAGCCCCAGCATTTT
CASSPPGATSNQPQHF
>TRBV5-1|13|TRBJ1-1|few|-
TGCGCCAGCAGCTTGAGGGGTTCCACTGAAGCTTTCTTT
CASSLRGSTEAFF
>TRBV4-2|13|TRBJ2-7|few|TRBD2
TGTGCCAGCAGCCGCCGGGGGGTAAACGAGCAGTACTTC
CASSRRGVNEQYF
>TRBV5-1|16|TRBJ1-6|-|-
TGCGCCAGCAGCTTGGGGGAGAGATCCTATAATTCACCCCTCCACTTT
CASSLGERSYNSPLHF
>TRBV11-2|16|TRBJ2-4|few|TRBD2
TGTGCCAGCAGCAACCTAGCGGGGCTAGCCAAAAACATTCAGTACTTC
CASSNLAGLAKNIQYF
>TRBV4-2|15|TRBJ1-1|few|-
TGTGCCAGCAGCCAAGATCTTAGCACTCACACTGAAGCTTTCTTT
CASSQDLSTHTEAFF
>TRBV6-1|13|TRBJ1-1|few|-
TGTGCCAGCAGTGACATACCAGGATTGGAAGCTTTCTTT
CASSDIPGLEAFF
>TRBV10-3|16|TRBJ2-5|many|-
TGTGCCATCAGTGAGAGGGCTGAGACGGGGAGGGAGACCCAGTACTTC
CAISERAETGRETQYF